This TCR beta chain was sequenced in a study of OX40 agonist ivuxolimab in advanced cancers. The CDR3 is made up of 13 amino acids. Per germline, CDR1 SGDLS and CDR2 YYNGEE. Trimming took off 3 bases at V and 3 bases at J, with 9 bases between the two ends. TCRdb's table, derived via immunoSEQ multiplex PCR, lists solely in-frame clones and lacks some. The sample carries tens of thousands of clones, about 87% recorded once. This rearrangement joins TRBV9 to TRBJ1-1, with D maybe TRBD1 (5 bases). This sample comprised CD4+ or CD8+ T cells sorted from blood, obtained in a trial of the OX40 agonist ivuxolimab. The clonotype comes from an adult with an advanced solid tumor such as melanoma, head and neck, liver or kidney cancer. CDR3 nucleotides: TGTGCCAGCAGCGCCTTAGGGGACACTGAAGCTTTCTTT. Its protein product is CASSALGDTEAFF.